A single sample gave rise to the 29 T cell receptor beta chains below, sequenced in a study of OX40 agonist ivuxolimab in advanced cancers. The assay was immunoSEQ multiplex PCR, and TCRdb's table has in-frame clones only and misses some. The table includes about 77,000 clones, around nine tenths detected once. This sample comprised CD4+ or CD8+ T cells sorted from blood, obtained in a trial of the OX40 agonist ivuxolimab. The receptors shown here come from an adult with an advanced solid tumor such as melanoma, head and neck, liver or kidney cancer.

The V and J genes are TRBV4-3 and TRBJ2-3; D ambiguous. CDR1 LGHNA and CDR2 YSLEER come from the germline V gene. V shed 0 bases and J shed 5 bases, with 9 bases lying between them. This CDR3 has 14 residues. The CDR3, as DNA: TGCGCCAGCAGCCAAGATTATAGAGAAGATACGCAGTATTTT. Amino acids: CASSQDYREDTQYF.

This rearrangement joins TRBV2 to TRBJ2-7; D is possibly TRBD1 (6 bases). V dropped 11 bases and J dropped 1 base, with 12 bases sitting between them. CDR3 length: 12 residues. Germline assignment: CDR1 SNHLY and CDR2 FYNNEI. The chain's CDR3 is CASSGQSYEQYF. CDR3 DNA sequence: TGTGCCTCCTCCGGACAGTCCTACGAGCAGTACTTC.

This sequence joins TRBV7-9 and TRBJ1-1; D may be TRBD1 (5 bases). The CDR3 covers 15 residues. The V and J ends lost 0 bases and 6 bases respectively, with 14 bases between them. Germline V gives CDR1 SEHNR, CDR2 FQNEAQ (reference sequence). The CDR3 sequence: CASSLALGGGAEAFF. The CDR3 nucleotides are TGTGCCAGCAGCTTAGCGCTGGGTGGGGGGGCTGAAGCTTTCTTT.

V is TRBV5-1 and J is TRBJ2-2, with D unresolved. Germline V gene sequence: CDR1 SGHRS, CDR2 YFSETQ. The V end lost 5 bases, the J end lost 3 bases, and 8 bases lay between the germline ends. CDR3 size: 13 residues. Here the CDR3 DNA reads TGCGCCAGCAGGGGATCGGACACCGGGGAGCTGTTTTTT. Translated: CASRGSDTGELFF. Full variable domain (rest looked up from reference TRBV5-1 and TRBJ2-2): KAGVTQTPRYLIKTRGQQVTLSCSPISGHRSVSWYQQTPGQGLQFLFEYFSETQRNKGNFPGRFSGRQFSNSRSEMNVSTLELGDSALYLCASRGSDTGELFFGEGSRLTVL.

The V call is TRBV19, the J call TRBJ2-1; possibly TRBD2 for D (7 bases). Trimming stripped 4 bases from V and 2 bases from J, with 24 bases between. CDR1 LNHDA and CDR2 SQIVND come from the germline V gene (reference sequence). The CDR3 runs to 19 residues. CDR3 residues: CASSRGGGRSGATYNEQFF. In nucleotides, the CDR3 is TGTGCCAGTAGTAGAGGGGGAGGAAGGAGCGGGGCCACCTACAATGAGCAGTTCTTC.

This sequence joins TRBV2 and TRBJ2-2, with a weak D call TRBD2 (6 bases). Trimming stripped 2 bases from V and 5 bases from J, with 12 bases between. This CDR3 spans 15 amino acids. Germline V gene data show CDR1 as SNHLY and CDR2 as FYNNEI. This CDR3 is CASSERDRGTGELFF. CDR3 in DNA: TGTGCCAGCAGTGAAAGGGACCGGGGGACCGGGGAGCTGTTTTTT.

The rearrangement uses TRBV28 and TRBJ2-2; a weak D match, TRBD1 (6 bases). V lost 5 bases to trimming and J lost 5 bases, with 15 bases between them. The CDR3 spans 15 residues. Germline loops: CDR1 MDHEN, CDR2 SYDVKM. CDR3 sequence (DNA): TGTGCCAGCAGTAGGGGGAGTTTCCGAACCGGGGAGCTGTTTTTT. As protein: CASSRGSFRTGELFF.

The rearrangement links TRBV6-1 to TRBJ1-2; no firm D call. The CDR3 runs to 14 residues. Per the germline V gene, CDR1 is MNHNS and CDR2 is SASEGT. V was shortened by 4 bases and J by 4 bases, with 13 bases between the two germline ends. CDR3 sequence reads: CASSVQFGGYGYTF. Written as DNA, the CDR3 is TGTGCCAGCAGTGTCCAGTTTGGAGGCTATGGCTACACCTTC.

This chain connects TRBV7-9 to TRBJ2-5; D may correspond to TRBD1 or TRBD2 (5 bases each). This CDR3 is 14 amino acids long. V was clipped by 5 bases and J by 7 bases, with 17 bases between them. The V gene's germline CDR1 is SEHNR and CDR2 FQNEAQ (reference sequence). CDR3 sequence (DNA): TGTGCCAGCAGCGGACGGGACCCTTATGGGACCCAGTACTTC. The encoded protein is CASSGRDPYGTQYF.

This clone was observed a single time. This same CDR3 is encoded by further DNA sequences in the sample. J is TRBJ1-4 and V is TRBV21-1. TRBV21-1 is a pseudogene segment. This CDR3 region has 14 residues. The CDR3: CASGKRRREEKLFF. The CDR3 nucleotides are TGTGCCAGCGGAAAGCGGCGGCGGGAGGAAAAACTGTTTTTT.

The rearrangement joins TRBV7-3 to TRBJ2-4, with D possibly matching TRBD1 (5 bases). In germline, CDR1 is SGHTA, CDR2 FQGTGA. Trimming pared 3 bases from V and 7 bases from J, leaving 13 bases between. The CDR3 loop spans 14 amino acids. For the CDR3, the DNA is TGTGCCAGCAGCTTGGGGCAGGGTGACAACATTCAGTACTTC. Protein sequence: CASSLGQGDNIQYF.

V gene TRBV2 combines with J gene TRBJ2-5; TRBD2 matches at 7 bases. Germline V lookup: CDR1 SNHLY, CDR2 FYNNEI. The CDR3 is 12 amino acids. Losses at the gene ends were 6 bases for V and 6 bases for J; bases not matched to a gene: 4. The CDR3 reads CASSRGEKTQYF. The CDR3 DNA follows: TGTGCCAGCAGCCGGGGGGAAAAGACCCAGTACTTC. Supplemented by reference TRBV2 and TRBJ2-5, the full variable domain reads EPEVTQTPSHQVTQMGQEVILRCVPISNHLYFYWYRQILGQKVEFLVSFYNNEISEKSEIFDDQFSVERPDGSNFTLKIRSTKLEDSAMYFCASSRGEKTQYFGPGTRLLVL.

The gene calls are TRBV11-3 and TRBJ1-2; D is ambiguous. The length of the CDR3 is 12 residues. From germline, CDR1 is SGHNT and CDR2 YENEEA. The V end was cut by 1 base, the J end by 7 bases, with 7 bases between. The CDR3 is CASSLGSTGYTF. DNA of the CDR3: TGTGCCAGCAGCTTAGGTTCGACTGGCTACACCTTC.

With respect to this clone: This specimen includes other DNA sequences encoding the same CDR3. The genes are TRBV7-2 and TRBJ1-5; D is unresolved. Per germline, CDR1 SGHTA and CDR2 FQGNSA. V was cut by 2 bases and J by 2 bases, with 7 bases left in between. This CDR3 contains 14 residues. The CDR3 DNA reads as TGTGCCAGCAGCTTACGGGCGGGCAATCAGCCCCAGCATTTT. This gives the protein CASSLRAGNQPQHF.

This clone was observed a single time. The CDR3 nucleotides read TGTGCCAGCAGCCCCTACGGACGGGTTTCCTACGAGCAGTACTTC. It specifies CASSPYGRVSYEQYF. J is TRBJ2-7 and V is TRBV5-6; the D is unclear. The ends were cut back, 4 bases at V and 1 base at J, with 15 bases in the middle. Germline CDR1 SGHDT, CDR2 YYEEEE. The CDR3 length is 15 residues.

The chain joins TRBV5-4 to TRBJ2-1, with 11 positions matching TRBD2. Germline CDR1 SGHNT, CDR2 YYREEE (reference sequence). The CDR3 consists of 15 residues. Trimming at V came to 4 bases and at J to 2 bases, leaving 2 bases not matched to a gene. The CDR3: CASSKLAGAYNEQFF. The DNA for the CDR3 is TGTGCCAGCAGCAAACTAGCGGGAGCCTACAATGAGCAGTTCTTC.

The V and J genes are TRBV11-2 and TRBJ2-1; a weak D match, TRBD2 (6 bases). The germline V and J ends were trimmed by 0 bases and 12 bases, with 18 bases remaining between them. Germline V CDR1 and CDR2: SGHAT, FQNNGV. The CDR3 spans 15 residues. CDR3 sequence reads: CASSLERRGSPGQFF. CDR3 sequence (DNA): TGTGCCAGCAGCTTAGAGCGGAGGGGTAGTCCGGGGCAGTTCTTC. Variable domain in full (rest from reference TRBV11-2 and TRBJ2-1): EAGVAQSPRYKIIEKRQSVAFWCNPISGHATLYWYQQILGQGPKLLIQFQNNGVVDDSQLPKDRFSAERLKGVDSTLKIQPAKLEDSAVYLCASSLERRGSPGQFFGPGTRLTVL.

The rearrangement uses TRBV6-5 and TRBJ2-1; a possible D gene is TRBD1 (5 bases). V lost 5 bases and J lost 9, with 11 bases in between. This CDR3 region has 12 residues. Germline values: CDR1 MNHEY, CDR2 SVGAGI. CDR3: CASSTGFGEQFF. The CDR3 DNA follows: TGTGCCAGCAGTACAGGTTTCGGTGAGCAGTTCTTC.

The CDR3 DNA reads TGCGCCAGCGCATCAGGGGTAGGGCCCCTCCACTTT. Its translation: CASASGVGPLHF. The rearrangement links TRBV5-1 to TRBJ1-6; maybe TRBD1 (6 bases). The CDR3 has 12 amino acids. Per the germline V gene, CDR1 is SGHRS and CDR2 is YFSETQ. Trimming left V 7 bases short and J 13 bases short, with 15 bases between.

The chain carries TRBV7-3 and TRBJ2-2; 9 bases match TRBD2. Per germline, CDR1 SGHTA and CDR2 FQGTGA. V was pared by 2 bases and J by 5 bases, with 12 bases of the junction left unmatched. This CDR3 is built from 18 residues. CDR3 sequence reads: CASSLGRIAGGATGELFF. The CDR3 DNA follows: TGTGCCAGCAGCTTAGGTCGGATCGCGGGAGGGGCGACCGGGGAGCTGTTTTTT.

The rearrangement uses TRBV5-6 and TRBJ1-1; maybe TRBD1 (6 bases). CDR1 SGHDT and CDR2 YYEEEE come from the germline V gene. The CDR3 loop spans 15 amino acids. V was pared by 4 bases and J by 7 bases, with 20 bases between. The CDR3 bases are TGTGCCAGCAGCCCTAAAGCGGGGGCAGGTGGTGAAGCTTTCTTT. Its protein product is CASSPKAGAGGEAFF.

The chain employs TRBV18 and TRBJ2-1; TRBD2 matches 13 bases. The length of the CDR3 is 19 residues. The germline CDR1 and CDR2 sequences are KGHSH and LQKENI. With V trimmed by 3 bases and J by 2 bases, 10 bases remained unmatched. The CDR3 spells CASSPRGLAGRGTYNEQFF. The CDR3 DNA reads as TGTGCCAGCTCACCCAGGGGACTAGCGGGACGGGGGACCTACAATGAGCAGTTCTTC.

This clone showed up just once. V gene TRBV9 combines with J gene TRBJ2-3; TRBD1 might be the D (6 bases). V was cut by 3 bases and J by 2 bases, with 22 bases left in between. CDR1 is SGDLS, CDR2 YYNGEE, per germline. CDR3 length: 18 amino acids. The CDR3 loop is CASSAVTGLAGFTDTQYF. CDR3 in DNA: TGTGCCAGCAGCGCCGTAACAGGGCTGGCAGGTTTCACAGATACGCAGTATTTT.

The chain is built from TRBV6-5 and TRBJ2-2; D gene uncertain. From germline, CDR1 is MNHEY and CDR2 SVGAGI. V shed 6 bases and J shed 4 bases, with 6 bases lying between them. The CDR3 is made up of 12 amino acids. The CDR3 DNA is TGTGCCAGCAGCCTAATCACCGGGGAGCTGTTTTTT. The encoded protein is CASSLITGELFF.

The chain is built from TRBV28 and TRBJ1-2; no clear D gene. The germline CDR1 and CDR2 sequences are MDHEN and SYDVKM. CDR3 length: 12 amino acids. V lost 5 bases to trimming and J lost 2 bases, with 6 bases between them. The CDR3 reads CASSLGNYGYTF. The CDR3 nucleotides are TGTGCCAGCAGTCTCGGGAACTATGGCTACACCTTC.

The chain combines TRBV18 with TRBJ1-1, with 10 nucleotides matching TRBD1. V lost 3 bases to trimming and J lost 4 bases; unmatched junction nucleotides: 8. This CDR3 spans 16 amino acids. CDR1 and CDR2 (germline): KGHSH, LQKENI. The CDR3 nucleotides are TGTGCCAGCTCACCGTATGGGACAGGGGAGGGCACTGAAGCTTTCTTT. Protein product: CASSPYGTGEGTEAFF.

Points on this clone: Other DNA variants within this sample encode the same CDR3. The chain joins TRBV6-1 to TRBJ1-4; perhaps TRBD1 as D (6 bases). The CDR3 loop spans 14 amino acids. Germline loops: CDR1 MNHNS, CDR2 SASEGT. Trimming pared 2 bases from V and 7 bases from J, leaving 11 bases between. The CDR3 loop reads CASSEQGMGEKLFF. The CDR3 DNA sequence: TGTGCCAGCAGTGAACAGGGGATGGGTGAAAAACTGTTTTTT.

CDR3 region: CAIREATNEKLFF. CDR3 sequence (DNA): TGTGCCATCAGGGAAGCAACTAATGAAAAACTGTTTTTT. This rearrangement joins TRBV28 to TRBJ1-4; weak D call: TRBD1 (5 bases). Germline loops: CDR1 MDHEN, CDR2 SYDVKM. This CDR3 region has 13 residues. V was cut by 10 bases and J by 0 bases, with 9 bases left in between. Using reference TRBV28 and TRBJ1-4 for the parts outside the CDR3, the full variable domain is DVKVTQSSRYLVKRTGEKVFLECVQDMDHENMFWYRQDPGLGLRLIYFSYDVKMKEKGDIPEGYSVSREKKERFSLILESASTNQTSMYLCAIREATNEKLFFGSGTQLSVL.

V and J are TRBV5-1 and TRBJ2-1; possible D gene TRBD2, 6 bases. Trimming took 4 bases from V and 1 from J, leaving 9 bases between them. The CDR3 sequence is 14 residues long. Germline CDR1 and CDR2: SGHRS and YFSETQ. The DNA for the CDR3 is TGCGCCAGCAGCGCGGGACTTTCCTACAATGAGCAGTTCTTC. Amino acid sequence: CASSAGLSYNEQFF.